The rows below give T cell receptor beta chains drawn from one sample of a study of technical replicates of blood from several donors. The table came from immunoSEQ multiplex PCR; TCRdb's copy has only in-frame clones and leaves some out. The sample shows about 79,000 clones, about 91% of them seen only once. The sequenced material came from T cells isolated from PBMCs. The receptors come from a human donor in good health. Some clones in this sample may be carry-over from other donors' samples. CDR3s include the opening cysteine and the closing phenylalanine or tryptophan. The D gene is left open where the match is weak. The size field is filled for only some rows; it gives once, few, many or a size class.

NA | TRBD2 | TRBJ2-1 | TRBV9 | CASRAGGDYNEQFF | TGTGCCAGCAGAGCGGGGGGTGACTACAATGAGCAGTTCTTC
NA | TRBD1 | TRBJ1-1 | TRBV11-3 | CASSLQGAGAFF | TGTGCCAGCAGCTTACAGGGGGCGGGAGCTTTCTTT
NA | TRBD2 | TRBJ2-7 | TRBV6-5 | CASSYGGSIYEQYF | TGTGCCAGCAGTTACGGCGGGAGTATCTACGAGCAGTACTTC
NA | NA | TRBJ2-2 | TRBV4-1 | CASSRGAGELFF | TGCGCCAGCAGCCGGGGCGCCGGGGAGCTGTTTTTT
NA | NA | TRBJ2-2 | TRBV7-9 | CASSQVNTGELFF | TGTGCCAGCAGCCAGGTTAACACCGGGGAGCTGTTTTTT
NA | NA | TRBJ1-4 | TRBV18 | CASSPEPRKLFF | TGTGCCAGCTCACCAGAGCCCCGAAAACTGTTTTTT
NA | NA | TRBJ2-7 | TRBV7-8 | CASSLRQIPYEQYF | TGTGCCAGCAGCTTAAGACAGATTCCCTACGAGCAGTACTTC
NA | TRBD2 | TRBJ2-1 | TRBV27 | CASSTSYGDGGLDEQFF | TGTGCCAGCAGTACTTCATATGGGGACGGAGGACTAGATGAGCAGTTCTTC
NA | TRBD1 | TRBJ1-4 | TRBV2 | CASRSGTGSTNEKLFF | TGTGCCAGCAGATCCGGGACAGGGTCGACTAATGAAAAACTGTTTTTT
few | NA | TRBJ1-1 | TRBV19 | CASKSLGGRDTEAFF | TGTGCCAGTAAGAGTCTAGGGGGTAGGGACACTGAAGCTTTCTTT
NA | TRBD2 | TRBJ2-5 | TRBV19 | CASSKGLAGVDF | TGTGCCAGTAGTAAAGGACTAGCGGGAGTAGACTTC
NA | NA | TRBJ1-1 | TRBV19 | CASSRGRMSWIWNTEAFF | TGTGCCAGTAGTAGGGGGCGCATGTCGTGGATCTGGAACACTGAAGCTTTCTTT